This passage covers 22 T cell receptor beta chains from one sample sequenced in a study of T cell responses to AZD1222 COVID-19 vaccine. Produced via immunoSEQ multiplex PCR; TCRdb's table is partial and in-frame only. The data show 130,000 or so clones, about nine tenths seen once. This specimen was peripheral blood, taken 28 days after the second AZD1222 dose. These receptors were taken from an adult who received the AZD1222 COVID-19 vaccine.

The CDR3 bases are TGTGCCATCAGTGGGGGCATTCGGCAAGAGACCCAGTACTTC. Protein sequence: CAISGGIRQETQYF. V gene TRBV10-3 combines with J gene TRBJ2-5; D might be TRBD1 (5 bases). This CDR3 is 14 amino acids long. Germline CDR1 reads ENHRY; CDR2 reads SYGVKD. With 4 bases removed from V and 2 bases from J, the gap between germline ends came to 11 bases.

The chain recombines TRBV6-5 with TRBJ1-6; D is ambiguous. The CDR3 spans 13 residues. The V end lost 6 bases, the J end lost 8 bases, and 11 bases lay between the germline ends. Germline V gene lookup returns CDR1 MNHEY and CDR2 SVGAGI. CDR3 residues: CASSQPPDSPLHF. Here the CDR3 DNA reads TGTGCCAGCAGCCAGCCACCCGATTCACCCCTCCACTTT.

V gene TRBV6-1 combines with J gene TRBJ1-2, with D tentatively TRBD1 (5 bases). The CDR3 covers 16 residues. CDR1 and CDR2 (germline): MNHNS, SASEGT. The V end lost 4 bases, the J end lost 0 bases, and 15 bases lay between the germline ends. CDR3 protein: CASSVTAGAANYGYTF. The CDR3 region has the DNA TGTGCCAGCAGTGTCACCGCTGGGGCGGCTAACTATGGCTACACCTTC.

The CDR3 loop is CASSQETSDRFTDTQYF. CDR3 coding DNA: TGTGCCAGCAGCCAGGAAACTAGTGACAGATTCACAGATACGCAGTATTTT. The chain is built from TRBV4-2 and TRBJ2-3; D is perhaps TRBD1 or TRBD2 (5 bases each). The CDR3 length is 17 residues. V gave up 3 bases and J gave up 2 bases, with 18 bases separating them. Germline V gives CDR1 LGHNA, CDR2 YNFKEQ.

The chain couples TRBV6-5 to TRBJ1-5; maybe TRBD1 (5 bases). V lost 2 bases and J 1 base, leaving 9 bases between the germline ends. The CDR3 extends over 15 amino acids. The germline gives CDR1 MNHEY, CDR2 SVGAGI. In nucleotides, the CDR3 is TGTGCCAGCAGTTACCGGGCAGGGAGCAATCAGCCCCAGCATTTT. Its protein is CASSYRAGSNQPQHF.

The rearrangement links TRBV30 to TRBJ1-6; 9 bases are shared with TRBD1. V dropped 7 bases and J dropped 10; count of bases not matched to a gene: 8. This CDR3 region has 13 residues. Germline loops: CDR1 GTSNPN, CDR2 SVGIG (reference sequence). This chain's CDR3 is CAYSTGGRSPLHF. CDR3 sequence (DNA): TGTGCCTACTCCACAGGGGGCCGGTCACCCCTCCACTTT.

J is TRBJ2-2 and V is TRBV3-1 (or the pseudogene TRBV3-2); possibly TRBD2 for D (5 bases). In germline, CDR1 is LGHDT, CDR2 YNNKEL (reference sequence). The V end was cut by 4 bases, the J end by 7 bases, with 7 bases between. This CDR3 region has 12 residues. CDR3 residues: CASSPRGGELFF. In nucleotides, the CDR3 is TGTGCCAGCAGCCCCCGGGGCGGGGAGCTGTTTTTT.

The chain links TRBV24-1 to TRBJ2-5, with 11 nucleotides matching TRBD2. CDR3 length: 18 amino acids. Trimming cost V 3 bases and J 6 bases; bases outside gene matches: 14. The germline CDR1 and CDR2 sequences are KGHDR and SFDVKD. Written as DNA, the CDR3 is TGTGCCACCAGTGATGGGCTTTCCGGGACTAGCGGCTTGAAGACCCAGTACTTC. It specifies CATSDGLSGTSGLKTQYF.

The chain couples TRBV4-1 to TRBJ2-7; TRBD1 matches at 7 bases. J lost 4 bases, V lost 3 bases, and 15 bases had no gene match. Germline assignment: CDR1 MGHRA and CDR2 YSYEKL. This CDR3 comprises 17 residues. The CDR3 bases are TGCGCCAGCAGCCAGCCAATGTCACGGGACAGCATATACGAGCAGTACTTC. It translates to CASSQPMSRDSIYEQYF.

This clone was found once. The CDR3 DNA reads TGTGCCAGTAATAAAAGGACTAGCGTTGACGGGGAGCTGTTTTTT. It codes for CASNKRTSVDGELFF. The J gene is TRBJ2-2, the V gene TRBV19; 9 bases line up with TRBD2. With V trimmed by 7 bases and J by 7 bases, 10 bases remained unmatched. Germline V gene data show CDR1 as LNHDA and CDR2 as SQIVND (reference sequence). The CDR3 has 15 amino acids.

The chain couples TRBV7-9 to TRBJ1-2; D gene ambiguous. The CDR3 is 15 amino acids. CDR1 is SEHNR, CDR2 FQNEAQ, per germline (reference sequence). Trimming left V 1 base short and J 2 bases short, with 11 bases between. Here the CDR3 DNA reads TGTGCCAGCAGCTTAGGGGAGGGAACAAACTATGGCTACACCTTC. This sequence encodes CASSLGEGTNYGYTF.

This clone was counted only a few times. The chain links TRBV7-3 to TRBJ2-7; 9 positions match TRBD1. V was pared by 5 bases and J by 1 base, with 3 bases of the junction left unmatched. CDR1 is SGHTA and CDR2 is FQGTGA in the germline V gene. The CDR3 is 14 amino acids. CDR3 in DNA: TGTGCCAGCAGCCCACAGGGGGCTTCCTACGAGCAGTACTTC. Protein sequence: CASSPQGASYEQYF.

This clone appeared a single time. The chain carries TRBV5-1 and TRBJ2-5; TRBD1 aligns across 9 bases. Looked up from germline, CDR1 is SGHRS and CDR2 is YFSETQ. V lost 2 bases to trimming and J lost 5 bases; unmatched junction nucleotides: 7. This CDR3 is 15 amino acids long. CDR3 protein: CASSFPDRGRETQYF. The CDR3 DNA is TGCGCCAGCAGCTTCCCGGACAGGGGACGGGAGACCCAGTACTTC.

This rearrangement joins TRBV27 to TRBJ1-2; TRBD1 matches at 9 bases. There are 16 residues in the CDR3. Germline V gives CDR1 MNHEY, CDR2 SMNVEV (reference sequence). The V gene end was trimmed by 6 bases and the J gene end by 4 bases; junction bases not matched to a gene: 12. CDR3 protein: CASSPGQGLRGYGYTF. CDR3 nucleotide sequence: TGTGCCAGCAGCCCGGGACAGGGCTTGAGGGGCTATGGCTACACCTTC.

This CDR3 is CSVEADNYGYTF. In nucleotides, the CDR3 is TGCAGCGTTGAAGCGGATAACTATGGCTACACCTTC. The chain links TRBV29-1 to TRBJ1-2; D is unresolved. This CDR3 has 12 amino acids. The germline CDR1 and CDR2 sequences are SQVTM and ANQGSEA. Trimming stripped 1 base from V and 1 base from J, with 4 bases between.

The genes are TRBV5-4 and TRBJ2-2; D tentatively reads TRBD1 or TRBD2 (5 bases each). The CDR3 spans 14 residues. The germline V gene encodes CDR1 SGHNT and CDR2 YYREEE (reference sequence). Trimming left V 4 bases short and J 1 base short, with 8 bases between. The CDR3 loop reads CASSRDVNTGELFF. The CDR3 nucleotides are TGTGCCAGCAGCAGGGACGTGAACACCGGGGAGCTGTTTTTT.

The J gene is TRBJ1-2, the V gene TRBV19; 7 nucleotides align to TRBD1. The CDR3 spans 13 residues. The germline CDR1 and CDR2 sequences are LNHDA and SQIVND (reference sequence). The J segment lost 8 bases and the V segment lost 7 bases, leaving 10 bases of the junction unmatched. CDR3 amino acids: CASTPQGIGGYTF. CDR3 bases: TGTGCCAGTACCCCACAGGGGATAGGGGGCTACACCTTC.

The rearrangement joins TRBV19 to TRBJ2-2, with D maybe TRBD2 (5 bases). Germline assignment: CDR1 LNHDA and CDR2 SQIVND (reference sequence). V lost 5 bases and J lost 4, with 8 bases in between. The CDR3 is made up of 13 amino acids. As DNA, the CDR3 is TGTGCCAGTAGTTTCGAGGGCACCGGGGAGCTGTTTTTT. Protein product: CASSFEGTGELFF.

The V call is TRBV2, the J call TRBJ1-1; no clear D gene. The CDR3 totals 13 residues. Germline V gives CDR1 SNHLY, CDR2 FYNNEI. V lost 7 bases and J 1 base, leaving 10 bases between the germline ends. The CDR3 reads CASNGWENTEAFF. CDR3 coding DNA: TGTGCCAGCAACGGGTGGGAGAACACTGAAGCTTTCTTT.

The chain recombines TRBV9 with TRBJ2-5; D remains unclear. The V gene lost 2 bases and the J gene lost 7 bases, with 9 bases spanning the gap. The CDR3 sequence is 12 residues long. CDR1 and CDR2 from the germline V gene are SGDLS and YYNGEE. The chain's CDR3 is CASSVPGSTQYF. In DNA form, the CDR3 reads TGTGCCAGCAGCGTCCCAGGATCGACCCAGTACTTC.

V usage is TRBV14 and J usage is TRBJ2-1; possibly TRBD2 for D (5 bases). Deletions cut 0 bases from V and 9 bases from J, with 6 bases between. Germline V gene data show CDR1 as SGHDN and CDR2 as FVKESK. The CDR3 is 12 residues long. DNA for the CDR3: TGTGCCAGCAGCCAAGATCGGGGTGAGCAGTTCTTC. This translates into CASSQDRGEQFF.

This chain connects TRBV19 to TRBJ1-1; D is perhaps TRBD1 (5 bases). CDR1 and CDR2 from the germline V gene are LNHDA and SQIVND (reference sequence). Trimming removed 6 bases from V and 2 bases from J, with 10 bases in between. This CDR3 comprises 13 residues. CDR3 nucleotides: TGTGCCAGTAGCGACAGAATAAACACTGAAGCTTTCTTT. Its translation: CASSDRINTEAFF.